These 27 T cell receptor beta chains came from one sample sequenced in a study of cytomegalovirus exposure and HLA in healthy donors (dated by TCRdb to about 2017). Library prep was done by the immunoSEQ multiplex PCR assay. A mixture of 60 forward primers for TCR Vbeta segments and 13 reverse primers for TCR Jbeta segments was used in the multiplex PCR. Not all clones reach the TCRdb copy of this immuneACCESS table, which keeps in-frame sequences only. Checked studies attribute under half of the gap to unresolved V genes and leave the rest unexplained. This sample's records show some 72,000 clones. The biggest ten clones account for about 0.83% of the sample. The sequenced sample was PBMCs. These receptors all come from a boy aged 5-17 years in good health and CMV-seronegative.

The chain joins TRBV2 to TRBJ2-2, with 7 bases lining up with TRBD2. The V gene's germline CDR1 is SNHLY and CDR2 FYNNEI. Trimming at V came to 11 bases and at J to 5 bases, leaving 11 bases not matched to a gene. This CDR3 is 14 amino acids long. The CDR3 nucleotides read TGTGCCGGGGGGGAGGGGAAACTAACCGGGGAGCTGTTTTTT. It translates to CAGGEGKLTGELFF.

The chain links TRBV7-9 to TRBJ2-1, with TRBD2 identical over 11 bases. Germline CDR1 is SEHNR and CDR2 is FQNEAQ (reference sequence). After removal of 2 bases from V and 4 bases from J, the junction contained 4 bases not matched to a gene. The CDR3 consists of 16 residues. CDR3: CASSLLTSGGYNEQFF. The CDR3 nucleotides read TGTGCCAGCAGCTTATTAACTAGCGGGGGTTACAATGAGCAGTTCTTC.

The rearrangement uses TRBV6-5 and TRBJ1-5; the D is unclear. Germline CDR1 is MNHEY and CDR2 is SVGAGI. This CDR3 contains 15 residues. The V end lost 6 bases, the J end lost 0 bases, and 12 bases lay between the germline ends. Here the CDR3 reads CASRVVGNSNQPQHF. CDR3 DNA sequence: TGTGCCAGCAGGGTGGTCGGGAATAGCAATCAGCCCCAGCATTTT.

J is TRBJ1-5 and V is TRBV15; D remains unclear. Trimming removed 3 bases at V and 7 bases at J, with 16 bases between. From germline, CDR1 is LNHNV and CDR2 YYDKDF (reference sequence). The CDR3 spans 15 residues. The CDR3 DNA reads as TGTGCCACCAGCAGTCGGAGGCAGAGCGTACAGCCCCAGCATTTT. Translated, it gives CATSSRRQSVQPQHF. Using reference TRBV15 and TRBJ1-5 for the parts outside the CDR3, the full variable domain is DAMVIQNPRYQVTQFGKPVTLSCSQTLNHNVMYWYQQKSSQAPKLLFHYYDKDFNNEADTPDNFQSRRPNTSFCFLDIRSPGLGDTAMYLCATSSRRQSVQPQHFGDGTRLSIL.

The CDR3 loop is CASSPEGGASYNEQFF. DNA of the CDR3: TGCGCCAGCAGCCCGGAGGGGGGGGCCTCCTACAATGAGCAGTTCTTC. The chain carries TRBV5-1 and TRBJ2-1, with TRBD2 as a possible D gene (7 bases). The V gene's germline CDR1 is SGHRS and CDR2 YFSETQ. V gave up 4 bases and J gave up 0 bases, with 14 bases separating them. The CDR3 totals 16 residues. The full variable domain, its missing parts supplied by reference TRBV5-1 and TRBJ2-1, is KAGVTQTPRYLIKTRGQQVTLSCSPISGHRSVSWYQQTPGQGLQFLFEYFSETQRNKGNFPGRFSGRQFSNSRSEMNVSTLELGDSALYLCASSPEGGASYNEQFFGPGTRLTVL.

The chain employs TRBV12-5 and TRBJ1-3, with D unresolved. With 4 bases removed from V and 0 bases from J, the gap between germline ends came to 13 bases. Germline CDR1 LGHNT, CDR2 FRNRAP. The CDR3 consists of 16 residues. The CDR3 here is CASGSLLLSSGNTIYF. In DNA, the CDR3 is TGTGCTAGTGGTTCACTTCTACTGTCCTCTGGAAACACCATATATTTT.

The J gene is TRBJ2-7, the V gene TRBV5-4; TRBD2 aligns across 11 bases. There are 16 residues in the CDR3. From germline, CDR1 is SGHNT and CDR2 YYREEE (reference sequence). The J segment lost 3 bases and the V segment lost 0 bases, leaving 5 bases of the junction unmatched. The CDR3, as DNA: TGTGCCAGCAGCTTGGGACTAGCGGGGTCCTTCTACGAGCAGTACTTC. Protein sequence: CASSLGLAGSFYEQYF.

The rearrangement uses TRBV5-1 and TRBJ1-1, with TRBD1 matching 9 bases. Germline V lookup: CDR1 SGHRS, CDR2 YFSETQ. The CDR3 loop spans 14 amino acids. After removal of 2 bases from V and 7 bases from J, the junction contained 6 bases not matched to a gene. Here the CDR3 reads CASSLDRGGLEAFF. The CDR3 DNA sequence: TGCGCCAGCAGCTTAGACAGGGGGGGGCTTGAAGCTTTCTTT.

The V call is TRBV4-1, the J call TRBJ1-2, with a weak D call TRBD1 (6 bases). V was clipped by 2 bases and J by 9 bases, with 19 bases between them. Germline V gene sequence: CDR1 MGHRA, CDR2 YSYEKL. The CDR3 is 15 amino acids. The CDR3 region is CASSQPLAGDLRYTF. CDR3 in DNA: TGCGCCAGCAGCCAACCCCTGGCAGGGGATCTGCGCTACACCTTC.

V and J are TRBV30 and TRBJ1-4; a possible D gene is TRBD1 (6 bases). This CDR3 is 16 amino acids long. Germline V CDR1 and CDR2: GTSNPN, SVGIG (reference sequence). V was clipped by 0 bases and J by 3 bases, with 14 bases between them. The CDR3 loop is CAWSVNFGQSNEKLFF. Here the CDR3 DNA reads TGTGCCTGGAGTGTAAATTTCGGACAGTCTAATGAAAAACTGTTTTTT.

The rearrangement joins TRBV18 to TRBJ1-3; the match to TRBD1 covers 7 bases. J gave up 0 bases and V 2 bases, and 4 bases lay outside the gene matches. Germline V gene data show CDR1 as KGHSH and CDR2 as LQKENI. This CDR3 comprises 16 residues. The CDR3 loop is CASSPSGTDSGNTIYF. The CDR3, as DNA: TGTGCCAGCTCACCATCCGGGACAGACTCTGGAAACACCATATATTTT. The variable domain in full, completed from reference TRBV18 and TRBJ1-3, reads NAGVMQNPRHLVRRRGQEARLRCSPMKGHSHVYWYRQLPEEGLKFMVYLQKENIIDESGMPKERFSAEFPKEGPSILRIQQVVRGDSAAYFCASSPSGTDSGNTIYFGEGSWLTVV.

The chain recombines TRBV18 with TRBJ1-1, with D hard to call. Germline V CDR1 and CDR2: KGHSH, LQKENI. The V end was cut by 3 bases, the J end by 1 base, with 6 bases between. The CDR3 has 13 residues. CDR3 in amino acids: CASSPAGNTEAFF. The CDR3 coding sequence is TGTGCCAGCTCACCGGCAGGGAACACTGAAGCTTTCTTT.

About this clone: At one end the junction does not follow the germline gene, possibly because of a read error. The J gene is TRBJ2-4, the V gene TRBV18, with D tentatively TRBD1 (5 bases). The CDR3 is made up of 16 amino acids. Germline CDR1 reads KGHSH; CDR2 reads LQKENI. CDR3 in amino acids: CASSPPGRVARNIQYF. DNA for the CDR3: TGTGCCAGCTCACCACCCGGCAGGGTAGCCAGAAACATTCAGTACTTC. Variable domain in full (rest from reference TRBV18 and TRBJ2-4): NAGVMQNPRHLVRRRGQEARLRCSPMKGHSHVYWYRQLPEEGLKFMVYLQKENIIDESGMPKERFSAEFPKEGPSILRIQQVVRGDSAAYFCASSPPGRVARNIQYFGAGTRLSVL.

The chain combines TRBV5-1 with TRBJ1-4; TRBD1 is a possible D gene (6 bases). V gave up 0 bases and J gave up 4 bases, with 13 bases separating them. Germline lookup yields CDR1 SGHRS and CDR2 YFSETQ. This CDR3 comprises 16 residues. The CDR3 DNA follows: TGCGCCAGCAGCTTGGATTTTGACAGGTATAATGAAAAACTGTTTTTT. Translating gives CASSLDFDRYNEKLFF.

V usage is TRBV10-3 and J usage is TRBJ1-3; D is possibly TRBD1 (6 bases). This CDR3 has 14 residues. V was cut by 6 bases and J by 0 bases, with 9 bases left in between. Looked up from germline, CDR1 is ENHRY and CDR2 is SYGVKD. The CDR3 bases are TGTGCCATCAGCGGACAGAGCTCTGGAAACACCATATATTTT. As protein: CAISGQSSGNTIYF.

The rearrangement joins TRBV4-2 to TRBJ2-7, with 12 bases aligning to TRBD2. Unmatched junction bases numbered 2, after V lost 1 base and J lost 7 bases. CDR1 LGHNA and CDR2 YNFKEQ come from the germline V gene. This CDR3 contains 14 residues. CDR3 amino acids: CASSQVLAGGEQYF. The CDR3 DNA follows: TGTGCCAGCAGCCAAGTGCTAGCGGGGGGGGAGCAGTACTTC.

The V gene is TRBV30, the J gene TRBJ2-5; 12 positions agree with TRBD2. Germline-derived CDR1 and CDR2 are GTSNPN and SVGIG (reference sequence). The V segment lost 0 bases and the J segment 1 base; nucleotides outside the gene matches: 6. The CDR3 totals 17 residues. The DNA of the CDR3 is TGTGCCTGGAGTGTGGGGCTAGCGGGGGGGATCCAAGAGACCCAGTACTTC. The encoded protein is CAWSVGLAGGIQETQYF.

The rearrangement uses TRBV5-1 and TRBJ1-1; D is uncertain. Germline V gene sequence: CDR1 SGHRS, CDR2 YFSETQ. The CDR3 consists of 15 residues. V lost 4 bases and J 0 bases, leaving 13 bases between the germline ends. Written as DNA, the CDR3 is TGCGCCAGCAGCCCTATTGAGCTGGTGAACACTGAAGCTTTCTTT. This codes for CASSPIELVNTEAFF.

The chain combines TRBV6-1 with TRBJ2-3; no reliable D call. Trimming took off 2 bases at V and 0 bases at J, with 9 bases between the two ends. CDR1 is MNHNS and CDR2 is SASEGT in the germline V gene. CDR3 length: 15 residues. The CDR3 loop is CASSEPPGSTDTQYF. The CDR3, as DNA: TGTGCCAGCAGTGAACCGCCAGGAAGCACAGATACGCAGTATTTT.

V is TRBV9 and J is TRBJ2-1; 7 nucleotides match TRBD2. With 2 bases clipped from V and 1 base from J, the junction kept 3 bases outside the gene matches. Germline CDR1 reads SGDLS; CDR2 reads YYNGEE. This CDR3 spans 15 amino acids. For the CDR3, the DNA is TGTGCCAGCAGCGTTCTAGCGGCATCCTACAATGAGCAGTTCTTC. Amino acid sequence: CASSVLAASYNEQFF.

CDR3 loop: CAWSVGASYGIQYF. DNA for the CDR3: TGTGCCTGGAGTGTTGGGGCCTCTTACGGCATTCAGTACTTC. The J gene is TRBJ2-4, the V gene TRBV30, with a weak D call TRBD1 (5 bases). The V gene lost 0 bases and the J gene lost 9 bases, with 15 bases spanning the gap. The V gene's germline CDR1 is GTSNPN and CDR2 SVGIG (reference sequence). The CDR3 loop spans 14 amino acids.

The chain employs TRBV6-6 and TRBJ1-5; D uncertain. The V end lost 6 bases, the J end lost 0 bases, and 9 bases lay between the germline ends. The germline gives CDR1 MNHNY, CDR2 SVGAGI (reference sequence). The CDR3 is made up of 14 amino acids. The CDR3 sequence is CASSLSNSNQPQHF. The CDR3 DNA reads as TGTGCCAGCAGCCTAAGTAATAGCAATCAGCCCCAGCATTTT.

The V and J genes are TRBV6-1 and TRBJ2-1; D is undetermined. The CDR3 is 13 amino acids. In germline, CDR1 is MNHNS, CDR2 SASEGT. V lost 2 bases to trimming and J lost 4 bases, with 6 bases between them. CDR3 region: CASSEQEYNEQFF. In nucleotides, the CDR3 is TGTGCCAGCAGTGAACAGGAATACAATGAGCAGTTCTTC.

The rearrangement uses TRBV4-1 and TRBJ1-2, with TRBD1 as a possible D gene (6 bases). CDR3 size: 15 residues. Trimming cost V 0 bases and J 7 bases, with 15 bases left between them. Germline V gives CDR1 MGHRA, CDR2 YSYEKL. For the CDR3, the DNA is TGCGCCAGCAGCCAAGAAGGTAGAACAGGGCTTGGCTACACCTTC. As protein: CASSQEGRTGLGYTF.

The gene calls are TRBV10-2 and TRBJ1-1; 7 bases match TRBD1. V dropped 6 bases and J dropped 3; count of bases not matched to a gene: 10. Germline-derived CDR1 and CDR2 are WSHSY and SAAADI. This CDR3 contains 15 residues. The CDR3 DNA follows: TGCGCCAGCAGCCTGGGCAGGGGGTGGGACACTGAAGCTTTCTTT. Residues: CASSLGRGWDTEAFF.

The chain couples TRBV9 to TRBJ2-2; perhaps TRBD2 as D (5 bases). The germline V and J ends were trimmed by 0 bases and 4 bases, with 10 bases remaining between them. This CDR3 comprises 15 residues. Germline V lookup: CDR1 SGDLS, CDR2 YYNGEE. The CDR3 reads CASSVEDYLTGELFF. Here the CDR3 DNA reads TGTGCCAGCAGCGTAGAAGACTACCTCACCGGGGAGCTGTTTTTT.

The J gene is TRBJ2-4, the V gene TRBV6-5; 9 bases line up with TRBD1. Germline lookup yields CDR1 MNHEY and CDR2 SVGAGI. The CDR3 has 14 amino acids. The V and J ends lost 2 bases and 8 bases, in that order; junction bases with no gene match: 4. The CDR3 DNA reads as TGTGCCAGCAGTTACGGGACAGGGCCATACATTCAGTACTTC. This gives the protein CASSYGTGPYIQYF.